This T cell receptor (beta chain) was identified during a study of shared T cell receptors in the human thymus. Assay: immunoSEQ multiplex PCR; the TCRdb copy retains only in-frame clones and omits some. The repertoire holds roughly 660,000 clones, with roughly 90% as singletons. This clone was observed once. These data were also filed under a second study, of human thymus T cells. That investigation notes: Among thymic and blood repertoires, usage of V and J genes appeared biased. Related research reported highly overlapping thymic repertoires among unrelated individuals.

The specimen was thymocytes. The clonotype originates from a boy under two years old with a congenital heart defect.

CDR3 loop: CASSYDGTSGVHEQFF. DNA of the CDR3: TGTGCCAGCAGCTACGACGGGACTAGCGGGGTTCATGAGCAGTTCTTC. The genes are TRBV27 and TRBJ2-1, with 13 bases fitting TRBD2. After removal of 6 bases from V and 8 bases from J, the junction contained 10 bases not matched to a gene. Germline assignment: CDR1 MNHEY and CDR2 SMNVEV (reference sequence). CDR3 size: 16 residues.